This note documents a single T cell receptor (beta chain) sequence. Its target is unknown. The library protocol tagged individual cDNA molecules with unique molecular identifiers. TCRdb re-derived calls from the 5' RACE reads in MiXCR, one entry per CDR3 protein. The sample shows 55,000 to 75,000 distinct CDR3 sequences, about 6% of them seen only once. The source of the sample is a study of early T cells in non-severe SARS-CoV-2 infection. Across the study: Bulk RNA from unsorted whole blood was sequenced; chains were unpaired.

Whole-study results and caveats: Comparison of clonotypes with VDJdb favored anti-spike CD8 responses while missing private and CD4 specificities.

This TCR was recovered from an adult who was a healthcare worker with PCR-confirmed SARS-CoV-2 infection or an uninfected control (not recorded which). The specimen comprised whole blood, sampled at baseline.

This chain's CDR3 is CSVSDGSYEQYF. DNA of the CDR3: TGCAGCGTTTCGGACGGCTCCTACGAGCAGTACTTC. This chain connects TRBV29-1 to TRBJ2-7; D remains unclear. Looked up from germline, CDR1 is SQVTM and CDR2 is ANQGSEA. The V and J ends lost 5 bases and 0 bases respectively, with 8 bases between them. The CDR3 runs 12 residues.